The TCR beta chain under discussion was sequenced for a study of T cell repertoires in cytomegalovirus infection. Notes on this clonotype: The antigen is undetermined.

This CDR3 is 16 amino acids long. Trimming cost V 1 base and J 5 bases; bases outside gene matches: 5. The V gene's germline CDR1 is SGHNT and CDR2 YYREEE (reference sequence). TCRdb called the reads again in MiXCR, with one record for every CDR3 protein. The data contain 370,000 or so distinct CDR3 sequences, about a third of them singletons. This receptor was taken from a human donor in good health (CMV status not recorded). Some clones in this sample may be carry-over from other donors' samples. Source: cultured PBMCs, taken from culture after CMV antigen stimulation. V usage is TRBV5-4 and J usage is TRBJ2-3, with 12 bases matching TRBD2. CDR3: CASSLSSGRARDTQYF. DNA for the CDR3: TGTGCCAGCAGCTTGTCTAGCGGGAGGGCCAGAGATACGCAGTATTTT.